This T cell receptor (beta chain) was recovered during a study of T cell repertoires in cytomegalovirus infection. Study in general: HLA-B-restricted CMV epitopes that are well studied, plus recently identified HLA-C-restricted ones, were used by the study. Indications of both CMV infection and matching HLA type were provided by public TCR beta signatures. General study results and limits: There were HLA-C-restricted CMV-specific TCR beta clonotypes dominating the ex vivo response. Cumulative public TCR beta family frequency identified carriers of CMV plus the relevant HLA.

This clonotype was seen a handful of times. Its antigen is not identified. V was shortened by 0 bases and J by 0 bases, with 12 bases between the two germline ends. This CDR3 comprises 17 residues. Germline V gene data show CDR1 as SGDLS and CDR2 as YYNGEE. MiXCR was run by TCRdb on the reads, yielding one entry per CDR3 protein. This sample yields under 300,000 distinct CDR3 sequences, of which about 20% are seen a single time; approximately 19% belongs to the top ten. The sample consisted of cultured PBMCs, taken from culture after CMV antigen stimulation. The clonotype originates from a human donor in good health (CMV status not recorded). Some clones in this sample may be carry-over from other donors' samples. The chain employs TRBV9 and TRBJ1-4; D remains ambiguous. CDR3 coding DNA: TGTGCCAGCAGCGTAGACCCTAAACTCCCAACTAATGAAAAACTGTTTTTT. Translation gives CASSVDPKLPTNEKLFF.